This TCR beta chain was obtained from a study of early T cells in non-severe SARS-CoV-2 infection. This clonotype has more than one count but fewer than ten. As yet, its antigen is unknown. MiXCR, applied by TCRdb to the 5' RACE reads, yields one record per CDR3 protein. The top ten clones hold roughly 4.8% of a sample with tens of thousands of distinct CDR3 sequences, roughly 10% of them seen once. Broader study findings: Matching results from VDJdb favored anti-spike CD8 responses, leaving private and CD4 specificities undetected.

V shed 4 bases and J shed 11 bases, with 20 bases lying between them. CDR3 size: 14 residues. CDR1 is MNHEY and CDR2 is SVGEGT in the germline V gene. The chain is built from TRBV6-2 or TRBV6-3 and TRBJ1-1; no clear D gene. Sequenced here: whole blood, sampled at baseline. This TCR was sampled from an adult who was a healthcare worker with PCR-confirmed SARS-CoV-2 infection or an uninfected control (not recorded which). CDR3 residues: CASSSNVSGKGAFF. DNA of the CDR3: TGTGCCAGCAGTTCTAACGTTTCGGGGAAAGGCGCTTTCTTT.